This T cell receptor beta chain was identified in a study of blood T cell repertoires in COVID-19. Across the study: COVID-19 samples from acute and convalescent phases originated in the United States, Italy and Spain. Sample material is recorded as cDNA or gDNA derived from T cells, B-cell-depleted T cells, or PBMCs.

Methods used by the authors: How many nucleated cells were present was estimated from reference gene primer amplification. Generated by immunoSEQ multiplex PCR, the TCRdb table keeps only in-frame clones and is missing some. V and J calls and clone size are copied from that table; D and trimming were computed from the DNA. The sample records 270,000 or so clones, over 75% being singletons. J was trimmed by 4 bases and V by 7 bases; bases with no gene match: 14. The CDR3 sequence is 18 residues long. Germline V gene sequence: CDR1 SGHRS, CDR2 YFSETQ. V is TRBV5-1 and J is TRBJ2-3; 14 bases align to TRBD2. The sequence came from a human donor in a cohort sampled during active COVID-19. The specimen sequenced was peripheral blood. CDR3 sequence reads: CASRTGLAGGGVADTQYF. As DNA, the CDR3 is TGCGCCAGCCGGACTGGACTAGCGGGAGGCGGGGTCGCAGATACGCAGTATTTT.